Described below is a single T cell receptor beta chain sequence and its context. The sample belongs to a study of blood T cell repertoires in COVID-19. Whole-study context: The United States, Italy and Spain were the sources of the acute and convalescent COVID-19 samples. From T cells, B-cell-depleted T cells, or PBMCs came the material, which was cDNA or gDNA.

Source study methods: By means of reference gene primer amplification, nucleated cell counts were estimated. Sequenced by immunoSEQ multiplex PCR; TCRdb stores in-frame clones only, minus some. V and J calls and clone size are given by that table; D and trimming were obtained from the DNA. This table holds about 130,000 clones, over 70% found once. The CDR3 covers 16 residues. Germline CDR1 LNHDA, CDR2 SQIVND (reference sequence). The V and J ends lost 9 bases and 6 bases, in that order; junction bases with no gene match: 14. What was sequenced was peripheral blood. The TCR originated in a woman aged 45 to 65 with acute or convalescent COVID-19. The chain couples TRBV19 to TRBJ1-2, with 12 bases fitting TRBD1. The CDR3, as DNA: TGTGCCAGCTCAAGATGGGACAGGGGGCAGGTGGATGGCTACACCTTC. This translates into CASSRWDRGQVDGYTF.